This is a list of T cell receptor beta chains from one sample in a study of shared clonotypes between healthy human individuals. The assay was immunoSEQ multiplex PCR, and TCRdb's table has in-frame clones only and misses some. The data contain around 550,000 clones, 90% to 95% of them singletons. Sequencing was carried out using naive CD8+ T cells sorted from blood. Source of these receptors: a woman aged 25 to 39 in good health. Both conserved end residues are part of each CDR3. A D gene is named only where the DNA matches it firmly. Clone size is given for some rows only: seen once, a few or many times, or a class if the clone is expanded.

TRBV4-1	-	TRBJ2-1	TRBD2	CASSQTSGRAPYNEQFF	TGCGCCAGCAGCCAAACTAGCGGGAGGGCCCCCTACAATGAGCAGTTCTTC
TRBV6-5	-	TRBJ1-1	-	CASSSPIQGFSEAFF	TGTGCCAGCAGCTCCCCCATTCAGGGATTCAGTGAAGCTTTCTTT
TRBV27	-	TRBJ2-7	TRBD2	CASSSRLAGAEPYEQYF	TGTGCCAGCAGTTCGAGACTAGCGGGAGCGGAACCCTACGAGCAGTACTTC
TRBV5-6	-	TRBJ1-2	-	CASSLGSNNYGYTF	TGTGCCAGCAGCTTGGGCAGCAATAACTATGGCTACACCTTC
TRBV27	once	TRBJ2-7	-	CASRRDGDYEQYF	TGTGCCAGTCGACGGGACGGAGACTACGAGCAGTACTTC
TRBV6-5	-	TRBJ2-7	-	CASSYGGADEQYF	TGTGCCAGCAGTTATGGGGGGGCGGACGAGCAGTACTTC
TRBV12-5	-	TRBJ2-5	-	CASGPAGPLGAQYF	TGTGCTAGTGGACCGGCGGGACCACTGGGGGCCCAGTACTTC
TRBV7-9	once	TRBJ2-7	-	CASSQGQEYEQYF	TGTGCCAGCAGCCAGGGGCAGGAGTACGAGCAGTACTTC
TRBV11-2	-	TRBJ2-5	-	CASSLEYMSTSFGTQYF	TGTGCCAGCAGCTTAGAATATATGTCTACTAGTTTTGGAACCCAGTACTTC
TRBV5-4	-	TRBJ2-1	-	CASSLAPTAYNEQFF	TGTGCCAGCAGCTTGGCCCCCACCGCCTACAATGAGCAGTTCTTC
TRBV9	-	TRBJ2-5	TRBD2	CASSGLAGGPSETQYF	TGTGCCAGCAGCGGTTTAGCGGGAGGGCCGTCAGAGACCCAGTACTTC
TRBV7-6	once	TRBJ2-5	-	CASSLEREETQYF	TGTGCCAGCAGCTTAGAGCGCGAGGAGACCCAGTACTTC
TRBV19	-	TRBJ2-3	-	CASSIVSVDTQYF	TGTGCCAGTAGTATAGTTTCGGTCGATACGCAGTATTTT
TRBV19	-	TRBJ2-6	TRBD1	CASSPRTGGASGANVLTF	TGTGCCAGTAGTCCTCGGACAGGGGGCGCCTCTGGGGCCAACGTCCTGACTTTC
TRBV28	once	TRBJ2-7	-	CASSLWGKYEQYF	TGTGCCAGCAGTTTATGGGGGAAATACGAGCAGTACTTC
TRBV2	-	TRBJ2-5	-	CASSDRPWETQYF	TGTGCCAGCAGTGATCGCCCGTGGGAGACCCAGTACTTC
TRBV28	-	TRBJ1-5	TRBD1	CASSLFRGHQPQHF	TGTGCCAGCAGTTTATTCAGGGGGCATCAGCCCCAGCATTTT
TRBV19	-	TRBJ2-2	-	CASSILLAAGGELFF	TGTGCCAGTAGTATCCTCCTGGCCGCGGGGGGGGAGCTGTTTTTT
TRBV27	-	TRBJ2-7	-	CASSAGQSYEQYF	TGTGCCAGCAGTGCCGGACAGTCCTACGAGCAGTACTTC
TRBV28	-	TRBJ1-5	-	CASSLWGNNQPQHF	TGTGCCAGCAGTTTATGGGGGAACAATCAGCCCCAGCATTTT
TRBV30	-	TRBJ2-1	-	CAWSVWRDLYNEQFF	TGTGCCTGGAGTGTTTGGCGGGACCTCTACAATGAGCAGTTCTTC
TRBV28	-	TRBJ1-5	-	CASSNQPQHF	TGTGCCAGCAGTAACCAGCCCCAGCATTTT
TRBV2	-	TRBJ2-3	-	CASSDRTGKNTDTQYF	TGTGCCAGCAGCGATAGGACGGGGAAAAACACAGATACGCAGTATTTT
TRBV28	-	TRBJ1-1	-	CASSPQPPQGSTEAFF	TGTGCCAGCAGCCCCCAGCCCCCACAGGGTAGTACTGAAGCTTTCTTT
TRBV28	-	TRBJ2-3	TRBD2	CASTPLKRGDTQYF	TGTGCCAGCACCCCTTTGAAGCGGGGGGATACGCAGTATTTT
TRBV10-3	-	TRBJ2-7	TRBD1	CAISETGTEDYEQYF	TGTGCCATCAGTGAAACCGGGACAGAAGACTACGAGCAGTACTTC
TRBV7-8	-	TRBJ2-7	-	CASSPHRDEQYF	TGTGCCAGCAGCCCGCACAGGGACGAGCAGTACTTC
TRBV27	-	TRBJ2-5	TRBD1	CASAQGVWETQYF	TGTGCCAGCGCTCAGGGGGTTTGGGAGACCCAGTACTTC
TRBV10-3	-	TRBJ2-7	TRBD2	CAISEAWTSGTYEQYF	TGTGCCATCAGTGAGGCCTGGACTAGCGGTACCTACGAGCAGTACTTC